This T cell receptor (beta chain) was captured by sequencing in a study of T cell responses to AZD1222 COVID-19 vaccine. CDR1 is SEHNR and CDR2 is FQNEAQ in the germline V gene (reference sequence). The ends lost 5 bases at V and 2 bases at J; junction bases unmatched: 10. The CDR3 is 18 amino acids. Produced via immunoSEQ multiplex PCR; TCRdb's table is partial and in-frame only. The sample has tens of thousands of clones; about 92% are singletons. This receptor was identified in an adult in good health. The sample here was peripheral blood, taken on day 0 of AZD1222 vaccination. The chain links TRBV7-9 to TRBJ2-1; 12 nucleotides match TRBD1. The CDR3 here is CASSAIGTGGRPYNEQFF. Written as DNA, the CDR3 is TGTGCCAGCAGCGCAATCGGGACAGGGGGCCGGCCCTACAATGAGCAGTTCTTC.